The rows below give T cell receptor beta chains drawn from one sample of a study of a mutant IDH1 vaccine in newly diagnosed glioma. The protocol was immunoSEQ multiplex PCR, while the TCRdb copy is restricted to in-frame clones and leaves out a portion. Of some 54,000 clones in the sample, roughly 91% were seen once. These receptors have no identified antigens. The sequencing used PBMCs, collected from a glioma patient whose treatment included an IDH1 peptide vaccine. The receptors stem from a man aged 45-65 years with glioma. Each CDR3 is given with its conserved first and last residue. D genes are given only for firm matches. Some rows have no size entry. The others give once, few or many, or a class for an expanded clone.

D gene: -; V gene: TRBV5-1; J gene: TRBJ1-1; clone size: -; CDR3 DNA: TGCGCCAGCAGCTTGGCCACGGGGGCCAGTGGCACTGAAGCTTTCTTT; CDR3 protein: CASSLATGASGTEAFF
D gene: -; V gene: TRBV11-1; J gene: TRBJ2-1; clone size: once; CDR3 DNA: TGTGCCAGCAGCCACGAGGCTGAGCAGTTCTTC; CDR3 protein: CASSHEAEQFF
D gene: -; V gene: TRBV5-4; J gene: TRBJ1-4; clone size: -; CDR3 DNA: TGTGCCAGCAGCACGGACGGCTATGAAAAACTGTTTTTT; CDR3 protein: CASSTDGYEKLFF
D gene: TRBD1; V gene: TRBV7-6; J gene: TRBJ2-7; clone size: -; CDR3 DNA: TGTGCCAGCAGCTTAGCGAGAGGACAGGGATTAGGGGAGCAGTACTTC; CDR3 protein: CASSLARGQGLGEQYF
D gene: TRBD1; V gene: TRBV5-1; J gene: TRBJ1-6; clone size: -; CDR3 DNA: TGCGCCAGCAGCTTGGGGACAGGGGGCATCCTTGACTATAATTCACCCCTCCACTTT; CDR3 protein: CASSLGTGGILDYNSPLHF
D gene: -; V gene: TRBV5-1; J gene: TRBJ2-5; clone size: -; CDR3 DNA: TGCGCCAGCAGCCCCCTTAACCAAGAGACCCAGTACTTC; CDR3 protein: CASSPLNQETQYF
D gene: -; V gene: TRBV7-2; J gene: TRBJ1-4; clone size: -; CDR3 DNA: TGTGCCAGCAGCTGGGGGATCGGACAGAGTAATGAAAAACTGTTTTTT; CDR3 protein: CASSWGIGQSNEKLFF
D gene: -; V gene: TRBV27; J gene: TRBJ1-4; clone size: -; CDR3 DNA: TGTGCCAGCAGTTTAATGGGGGGGAGGTACGAAAAACTGTTTTTT; CDR3 protein: CASSLMGGRYEKLFF
D gene: TRBD1; V gene: TRBV10-2; J gene: TRBJ1-5; clone size: -; CDR3 DNA: TGCGCCAGCAGCCAACAGGGGAGCAATCAGCCCCAGCATTTT; CDR3 protein: CASSQQGSNQPQHF
D gene: -; V gene: TRBV2; J gene: TRBJ1-1; clone size: medium-sized; CDR3 DNA: TGTGCCAGCAGTCCAGGGGACACTGAAGCTTTCTTT; CDR3 protein: CASSPGDTEAFF
D gene: -; V gene: TRBV28; J gene: TRBJ2-7; clone size: once; CDR3 DNA: TGTGCCAGCAGCAACACCCTGGGAGGGGGCAGCTACGAGCAGTACTTC; CDR3 protein: CASSNTLGGGSYEQYF
D gene: -; V gene: TRBV7-8; J gene: TRBJ1-6; clone size: medium-sized; CDR3 DNA: TGTGCCAGCAGCTTAAGTTCCGGGGGGCAGTATTCACCCCTCCACTTT; CDR3 protein: CASSLSSGGQYSPLHF
D gene: -; V gene: TRBV10-1; J gene: TRBJ2-2; clone size: -; CDR3 DNA: TGCGCCAGCAACTCTAACACCGGGGAGCTGTTTTTT; CDR3 protein: CASNSNTGELFF
D gene: -; V gene: TRBV5-6; J gene: TRBJ2-7; clone size: -; CDR3 DNA: TGTGCCAGCAGCGATGTCGCGGACTTCACTGCCTACGAGCAGTACTTC; CDR3 protein: CASSDVADFTAYEQYF
D gene: -; V gene: TRBV7-6; J gene: TRBJ2-5; clone size: -; CDR3 DNA: TGTGCCAGCGGGGAGGCCCAAGAGACCCAGTACTTC; CDR3 protein: CASGEAQETQYF
D gene: TRBD2; V gene: TRBV5-1; J gene: TRBJ2-3; clone size: -; CDR3 DNA: TGCGCCAGCAGCCCGGAATTACCGGGACTAGCGGGAGGGGAGCAGTATTTT; CDR3 protein: CASSPELPGLAGGEQYF
D gene: TRBD1; V gene: TRBV9; J gene: TRBJ2-2; clone size: -; CDR3 DNA: TGTGCCAGCAGCCCCGGGACAGGGGGAACCGGGGAGCTGTTTTTT; CDR3 protein: CASSPGTGGTGELFF
D gene: -; V gene: TRBV7-2; J gene: TRBJ1-2; clone size: -; CDR3 DNA: TGTGCCAGCAGCTCTTCAGGGTTGGTAAACTATGGCTACACCTTC; CDR3 protein: CASSSSGLVNYGYTF
D gene: -; V gene: TRBV6-6; J gene: TRBJ2-1; clone size: once; CDR3 DNA: TGTGCCAGCAGAACCCAGGGGAATGAGCAGTTCTTC; CDR3 protein: CASRTQGNEQFF
D gene: -; V gene: TRBV7-3; J gene: TRBJ1-1; clone size: -; CDR3 DNA: TGTGCCAGCAGCTCAACTCCAGGGACGGTGAACACTGAAGCTTTCTTT; CDR3 protein: CASSSTPGTVNTEAFF
D gene: TRBD2; V gene: TRBV4-1; J gene: TRBJ2-1; clone size: -; CDR3 DNA: TGCGCCAGCAGCCATCCCGGCGGGAGGCCCTCCTACAATGAGCAGTTCTTC; CDR3 protein: CASSHPGGRPSYNEQFF
D gene: -; V gene: TRBV28; J gene: TRBJ2-7; clone size: -; CDR3 DNA: TGTGCCAGCAGTACGACCCAGGGATTTCGCTACGAGCAGTACTTC; CDR3 protein: CASSTTQGFRYEQYF
D gene: TRBD2; V gene: TRBV5-4; J gene: TRBJ2-1; clone size: -; CDR3 DNA: TGTGCCAGCACCCTTGGCGGGAGCTCCTACAATGAGCAGTTCTTC; CDR3 protein: CASTLGGSSYNEQFF
D gene: -; V gene: TRBV11-2; J gene: TRBJ1-1; clone size: -; CDR3 DNA: TGTGCCAGCAGCTTCAGCAGGGGCAGAGAAGCTTTCTTT; CDR3 protein: CASSFSRGREAFF
D gene: -; V gene: TRBV9; J gene: TRBJ2-7; clone size: -; CDR3 DNA: TGTGCCAGCAGCGTAGAACCGGGACACGAGCAGTACTTC; CDR3 protein: CASSVEPGHEQYF
D gene: -; V gene: TRBV7-9; J gene: TRBJ1-2; clone size: -; CDR3 DNA: TGTGCCAGCAGCCTGGCGTCCCGAGGCTATGGCTACACCTTC; CDR3 protein: CASSLASRGYGYTF
D gene: -; V gene: TRBV6-5; J gene: TRBJ1-4; clone size: -; CDR3 DNA: TGTGCCAGCAGTTACGTGGGCGCGGGGGGGGAAAAACTGTTTTTT; CDR3 protein: CASSYVGAGGEKLFF
D gene: -; V gene: TRBV28; J gene: TRBJ2-6; clone size: -; CDR3 DNA: TGTGCCAGCAGTTTTGCGGCCTCTGGGGCCAACGTCCTGACTTTC; CDR3 protein: CASSFAASGANVLTF
D gene: -; V gene: TRBV5-4; J gene: TRBJ1-2; clone size: -; CDR3 DNA: TGTGCCAGCAGCTTGGAAGGCCATAGGACTTCACGAGGCTACACCTTC; CDR3 protein: CASSLEGHRTSRGYTF
D gene: -; V gene: TRBV19; J gene: TRBJ1-1; clone size: -; CDR3 DNA: TGTGCCAGTAGTATCACAGCTATGAACACTGAAGCTTTCTTT; CDR3 protein: CASSITAMNTEAFF
D gene: -; V gene: TRBV9; J gene: TRBJ2-1; clone size: -; CDR3 DNA: TGTGCCAGCAGCGATTCTAGGGGCTACAATGAGCAGTTCTTC; CDR3 protein: CASSDSRGYNEQFF
D gene: TRBD1; V gene: TRBV5-4; J gene: TRBJ1-2; clone size: -; CDR3 DNA: TGTGCCAGCAGCGGCCGGGACAGAGCGGACTATGGCTACACCTTC; CDR3 protein: CASSGRDRADYGYTF
D gene: -; V gene: TRBV6-5; J gene: TRBJ1-1; clone size: -; CDR3 DNA: TGTGCCAGCAGTAAGGACGGACTGAACACTGAAGCTTTCTTT; CDR3 protein: CASSKDGLNTEAFF
D gene: -; V gene: TRBV5-1; J gene: TRBJ1-5; clone size: -; CDR3 DNA: TGCGCCAGCAGAAGGGACCCTAGCAATCAGCCCCAGCATTTT; CDR3 protein: CASRRDPSNQPQHF
D gene: -; V gene: TRBV19; J gene: TRBJ2-7; clone size: -; CDR3 DNA: TGTGCCAGTAGTACAGGACTCTCCTACGAGCAGTACTTC; CDR3 protein: CASSTGLSYEQYF
D gene: -; V gene: TRBV19; J gene: TRBJ1-5; clone size: -; CDR3 DNA: TGTGCCAGTAACCAGGACCGCTCCTACAATCAGCCCCAGCATTTT; CDR3 protein: CASNQDRSYNQPQHF
D gene: -; V gene: TRBV28; J gene: TRBJ1-1; clone size: once; CDR3 DNA: TGTGCCAGCAGTTTATTCAGCACTGAAGCTTTCTTT; CDR3 protein: CASSLFSTEAFF
D gene: -; V gene: TRBV7-2; J gene: TRBJ1-2; clone size: -; CDR3 DNA: TGTGCCAGCAGCCCGGACGGAAGCTATGGCTACACCTTC; CDR3 protein: CASSPDGSYGYTF
D gene: -; V gene: TRBV20-1; J gene: TRBJ1-1; clone size: -; CDR3 DNA: TGCAGTGTGTGGGACAACACTGAAGCTTTCTTT; CDR3 protein: CSVWDNTEAFF
D gene: -; V gene: TRBV10-3; J gene: TRBJ2-7; clone size: -; CDR3 DNA: TGTGCCATCAGGCGGGACATACCATACGAGCAGTACTTC; CDR3 protein: CAIRRDIPYEQYF
D gene: -; V gene: TRBV6-1; J gene: TRBJ2-4; clone size: -; CDR3 DNA: TGTGCCAGCAGTGTACCGGACCTAGACAAAAACATTCAGTACTTC; CDR3 protein: CASSVPDLDKNIQYF
D gene: TRBD1; V gene: TRBV6-5; J gene: TRBJ1-2; clone size: -; CDR3 DNA: TGTGCCAGCAGTTACTCGACAGGGGGTGATAACTATGGCTACACCTTC; CDR3 protein: CASSYSTGGDNYGYTF
D gene: TRBD1; V gene: TRBV19; J gene: TRBJ2-4; clone size: -; CDR3 DNA: TGTGCCAGTAGTATTGGCCCAGGGGGATACATTCAGTACTTC; CDR3 protein: CASSIGPGGYIQYF
D gene: -; V gene: TRBV19; J gene: TRBJ1-6; clone size: -; CDR3 DNA: TGTGCCAGTAGTATTGAGGGGATGGCGTATAATTCACCCCTCCACTTT; CDR3 protein: CASSIEGMAYNSPLHF
D gene: -; V gene: TRBV5-6; J gene: TRBJ2-1; clone size: -; CDR3 DNA: TGTGCCAGCAGCTTGCGGGCAGAACCCTACAATGAGCAGTTCTTC; CDR3 protein: CASSLRAEPYNEQFF
D gene: -; V gene: TRBV5-1; J gene: TRBJ1-1; clone size: once; CDR3 DNA: TGCGCCAGCAGCTCGGTTAAGATCGACCCCACTGGGACTGAAGCTTTCTTT; CDR3 protein: CASSSVKIDPTGTEAFF
D gene: -; V gene: TRBV18; J gene: TRBJ1-5; clone size: -; CDR3 DNA: TGTGCCAGCGCCCCAGGTTATAGCAATCAGCCCCAGCATTTT; CDR3 protein: CASAPGYSNQPQHF
D gene: -; V gene: TRBV6-1; J gene: TRBJ2-3; clone size: -; CDR3 DNA: TGTGCCAGCAGTATCCTACCAGATACGCAGTATTTT; CDR3 protein: CASSILPDTQYF
D gene: -; V gene: TRBV9; J gene: TRBJ2-2; clone size: -; CDR3 DNA: TGTGCCAGCAGCGTAGGGACATTTAACACCGGGGAGCTGTTTTTT; CDR3 protein: CASSVGTFNTGELFF
D gene: TRBD2; V gene: TRBV27; J gene: TRBJ2-2; clone size: -; CDR3 DNA: TGTGCCAGCAGGGGGGGTAGCGGGGTCAGACACACCGGGGAGCTGTTTTTT; CDR3 protein: CASRGGSGVRHTGELFF